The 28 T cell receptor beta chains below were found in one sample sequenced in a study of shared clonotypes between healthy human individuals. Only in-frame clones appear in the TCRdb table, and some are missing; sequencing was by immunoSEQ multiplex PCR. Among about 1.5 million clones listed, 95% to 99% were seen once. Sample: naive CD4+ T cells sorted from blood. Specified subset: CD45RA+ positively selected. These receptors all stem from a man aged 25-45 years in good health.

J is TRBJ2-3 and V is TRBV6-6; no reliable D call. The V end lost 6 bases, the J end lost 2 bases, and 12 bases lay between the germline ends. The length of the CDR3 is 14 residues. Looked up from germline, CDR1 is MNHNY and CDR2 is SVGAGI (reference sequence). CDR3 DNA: TGTGCCAGCAGCCAGACCGGGTTCACAGATACGCAGTATTTT. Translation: CASSQTGFTDTQYF.

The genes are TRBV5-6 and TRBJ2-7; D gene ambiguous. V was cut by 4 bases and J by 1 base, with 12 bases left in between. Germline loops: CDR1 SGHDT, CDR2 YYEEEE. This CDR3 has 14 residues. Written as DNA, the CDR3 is TGTGCCAGCAGCCTATACCGGTCTTCCTACGAGCAGTACTTC. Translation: CASSLYRSSYEQYF.

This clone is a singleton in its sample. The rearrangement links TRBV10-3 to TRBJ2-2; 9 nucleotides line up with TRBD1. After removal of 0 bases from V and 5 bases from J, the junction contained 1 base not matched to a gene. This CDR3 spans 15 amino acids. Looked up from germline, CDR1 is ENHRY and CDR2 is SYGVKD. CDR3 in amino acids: CAISESGTGTGELFF. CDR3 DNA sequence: TGTGCCATCAGTGAGTCGGGGACAGGGACCGGGGAGCTGTTTTTT.

The CDR3 bases are TGTGCCAGCAGTTATTTGGACCTGGGAGGGCCCGTGTTCTTC. Translation: CASSYLDLGGPVFF. This sequence joins TRBV27 and TRBJ2-1; 7 bases align to TRBD2. Per germline, CDR1 MNHEY and CDR2 SMNVEV (reference sequence). The CDR3 is 14 amino acids. Trimming at V came to 4 bases and at J to 15 bases, leaving 15 bases not matched to a gene.

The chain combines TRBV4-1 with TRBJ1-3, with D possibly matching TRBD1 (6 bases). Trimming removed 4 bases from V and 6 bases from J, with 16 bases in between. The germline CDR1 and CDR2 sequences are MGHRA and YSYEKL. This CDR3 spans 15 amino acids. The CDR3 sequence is CASSRQQGAANTIYF. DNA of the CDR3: TGCGCCAGCAGCCGCCAACAGGGTGCTGCAAACACCATATATTTT.

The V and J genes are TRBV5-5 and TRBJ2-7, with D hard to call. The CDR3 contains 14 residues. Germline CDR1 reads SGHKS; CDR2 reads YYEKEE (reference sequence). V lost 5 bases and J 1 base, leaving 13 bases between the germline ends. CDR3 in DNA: TGTGCCAGCAGTTTCTGGACGAGTTCCTACGAGCAGTACTTC. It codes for CASSFWTSSYEQYF.

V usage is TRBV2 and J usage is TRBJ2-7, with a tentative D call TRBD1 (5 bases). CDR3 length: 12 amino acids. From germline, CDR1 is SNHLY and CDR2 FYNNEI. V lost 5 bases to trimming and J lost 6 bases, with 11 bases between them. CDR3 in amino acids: CASSTGLGEQYF. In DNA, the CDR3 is TGTGCCAGCAGTACAGGTTTGGGCGAGCAGTACTTC.

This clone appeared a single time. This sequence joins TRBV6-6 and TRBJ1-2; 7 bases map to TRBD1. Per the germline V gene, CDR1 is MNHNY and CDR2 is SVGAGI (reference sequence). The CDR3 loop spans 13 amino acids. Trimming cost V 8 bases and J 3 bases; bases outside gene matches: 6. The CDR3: CASGLTGDYGYTF. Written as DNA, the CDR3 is TGTGCCAGCGGACTAACAGGGGACTATGGCTACACCTTC.

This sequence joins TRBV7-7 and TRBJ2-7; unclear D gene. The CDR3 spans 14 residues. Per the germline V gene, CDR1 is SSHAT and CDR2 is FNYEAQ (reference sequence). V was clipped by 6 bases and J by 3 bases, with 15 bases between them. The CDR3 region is CASSTYLHRYEQYF. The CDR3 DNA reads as TGTGCCAGCAGTACCTACTTGCATCGCTACGAGCAGTACTTC.

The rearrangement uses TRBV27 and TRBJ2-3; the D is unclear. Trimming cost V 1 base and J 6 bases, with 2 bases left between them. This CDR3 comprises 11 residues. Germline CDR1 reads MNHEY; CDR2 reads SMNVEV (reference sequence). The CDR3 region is CASSLWDTQYF. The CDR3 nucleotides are TGTGCCAGCAGTTTATGGGATACGCAGTATTTT.

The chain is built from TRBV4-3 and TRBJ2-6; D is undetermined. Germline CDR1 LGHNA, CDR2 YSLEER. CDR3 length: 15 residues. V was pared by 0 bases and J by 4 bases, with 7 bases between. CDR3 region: CASSQELHGANVLTF. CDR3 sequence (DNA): TGCGCCAGCAGCCAAGAATTGCACGGGGCCAACGTCCTGACTTTC.

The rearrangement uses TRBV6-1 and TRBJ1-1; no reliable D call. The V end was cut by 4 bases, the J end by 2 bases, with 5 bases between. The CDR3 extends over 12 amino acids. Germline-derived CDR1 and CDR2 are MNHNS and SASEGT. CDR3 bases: TGTGCCAGCAGTGGGCCTAACACTGAAGCTTTCTTT. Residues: CASSGPNTEAFF.

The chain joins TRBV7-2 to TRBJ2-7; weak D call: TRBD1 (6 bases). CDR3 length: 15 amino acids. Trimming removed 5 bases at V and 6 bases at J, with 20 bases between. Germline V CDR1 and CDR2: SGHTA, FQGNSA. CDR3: CASSHQIQGGSEQYF. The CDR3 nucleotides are TGTGCCAGCAGCCACCAGATACAAGGGGGTTCCGAGCAGTACTTC.

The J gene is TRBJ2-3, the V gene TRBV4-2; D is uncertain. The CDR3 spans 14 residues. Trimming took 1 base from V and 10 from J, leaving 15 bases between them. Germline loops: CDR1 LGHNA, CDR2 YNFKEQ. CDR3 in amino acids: CASSQAWLESAQYF. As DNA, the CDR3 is TGTGCCAGCAGCCAAGCCTGGCTCGAGTCAGCGCAGTATTTT.

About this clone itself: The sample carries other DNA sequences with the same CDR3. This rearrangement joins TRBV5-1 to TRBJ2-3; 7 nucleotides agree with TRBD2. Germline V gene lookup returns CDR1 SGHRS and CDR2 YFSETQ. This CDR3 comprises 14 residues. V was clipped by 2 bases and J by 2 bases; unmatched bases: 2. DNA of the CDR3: TGCGCCAGCAGCTTAGCGGGATACACAGATACGCAGTATTTT. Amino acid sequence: CASSLAGYTDTQYF.

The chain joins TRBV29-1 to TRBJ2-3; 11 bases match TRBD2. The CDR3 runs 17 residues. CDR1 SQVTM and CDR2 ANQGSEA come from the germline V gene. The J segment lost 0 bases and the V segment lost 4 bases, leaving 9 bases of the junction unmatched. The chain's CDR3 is CSVVRLAGGVSTDTQYF. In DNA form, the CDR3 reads TGCAGCGTTGTGAGGCTAGCGGGAGGCGTTAGCACAGATACGCAGTATTTT.

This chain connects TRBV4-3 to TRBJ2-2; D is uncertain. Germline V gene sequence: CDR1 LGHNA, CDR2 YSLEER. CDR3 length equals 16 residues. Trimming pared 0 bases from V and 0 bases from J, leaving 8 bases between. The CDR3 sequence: CASSQEWRSNTGELFF. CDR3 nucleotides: TGCGCCAGCAGCCAAGAGTGGCGTTCGAACACCGGGGAGCTGTTTTTT.

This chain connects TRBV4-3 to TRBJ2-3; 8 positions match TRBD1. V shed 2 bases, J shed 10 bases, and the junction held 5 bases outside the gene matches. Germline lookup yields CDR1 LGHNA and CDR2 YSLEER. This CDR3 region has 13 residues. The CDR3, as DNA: TGCGCCAGCAGCCAAACCGGACAGGGTTCGCAGTATTTT. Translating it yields CASSQTGQGSQYF.

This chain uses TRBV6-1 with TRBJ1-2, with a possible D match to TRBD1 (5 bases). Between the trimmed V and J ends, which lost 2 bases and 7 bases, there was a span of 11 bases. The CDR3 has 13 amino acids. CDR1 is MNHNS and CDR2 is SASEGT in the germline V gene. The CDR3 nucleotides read TGTGCCAGCAGTGAATTGGCTGGGGGTGGCTACACCTTC. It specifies CASSELAGGGYTF.

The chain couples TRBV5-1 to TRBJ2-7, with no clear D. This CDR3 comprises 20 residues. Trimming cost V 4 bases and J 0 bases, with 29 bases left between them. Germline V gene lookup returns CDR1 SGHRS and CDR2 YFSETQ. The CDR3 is CASSPNFRASVGPLSYEQYF. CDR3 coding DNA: TGCGCCAGCAGCCCTAACTTCCGGGCCAGCGTGGGCCCTCTCTCCTACGAGCAGTACTTC.

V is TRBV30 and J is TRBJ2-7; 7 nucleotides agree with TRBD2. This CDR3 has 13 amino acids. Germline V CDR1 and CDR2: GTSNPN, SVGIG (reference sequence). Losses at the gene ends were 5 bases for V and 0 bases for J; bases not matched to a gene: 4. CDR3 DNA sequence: TGTGCCTGGGTCGGACTAGACTCCTACGAGCAGTACTTC. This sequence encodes CAWVGLDSYEQYF.

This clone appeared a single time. The CDR3 DNA sequence: TGTGCCAGCAGCTTGGTTACGGGGTCGAACACCGGGGAGCTGTTTTTT. This translates into CASSLVTGSNTGELFF. The V and J genes are TRBV5-5 and TRBJ2-2; possible D gene TRBD2, 5 bases. This CDR3 has 16 residues. Per the germline V gene, CDR1 is SGHKS and CDR2 is YYEKEE (reference sequence). The V end lost 0 bases, the J end lost 0 bases, and 9 bases lay between the germline ends.

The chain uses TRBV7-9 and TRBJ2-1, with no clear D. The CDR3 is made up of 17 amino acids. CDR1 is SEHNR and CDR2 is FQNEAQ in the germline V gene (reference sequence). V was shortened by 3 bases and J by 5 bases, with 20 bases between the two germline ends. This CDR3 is CASSFVPLPGLNNEQFF. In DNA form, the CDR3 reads TGTGCCAGCAGCTTCGTCCCTCTTCCCGGGCTAAACAATGAGCAGTTCTTC.

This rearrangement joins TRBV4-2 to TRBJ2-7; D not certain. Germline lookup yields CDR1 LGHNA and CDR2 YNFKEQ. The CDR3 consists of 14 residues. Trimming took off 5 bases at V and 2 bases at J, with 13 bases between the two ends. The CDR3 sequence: CASSNSKHTYEQYF. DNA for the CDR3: TGTGCCAGCAGCAACTCAAAGCATACCTACGAGCAGTACTTC.

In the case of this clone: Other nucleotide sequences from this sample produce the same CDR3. CDR3 sequence (DNA): TGCGCCAGCAGCTTGGGCCCGGGCGAGACCCAGTACTTC. This encodes CASSLGPGETQYF. The V and J genes are TRBV5-1 and TRBJ2-5; D unclear. Germline CDR1 and CDR2: SGHRS and YFSETQ. The CDR3 runs 13 residues. V gave up 0 bases and J gave up 5 bases, with 8 bases separating them. Complete variable domain (other parts from reference TRBV5-1 and TRBJ2-5): KAGVTQTPRYLIKTRGQQVTLSCSPISGHRSVSWYQQTPGQGLQFLFEYFSETQRNKGNFPGRFSGRQFSNSRSEMNVSTLELGDSALYLCASSLGPGETQYFGPGTRLLVL.

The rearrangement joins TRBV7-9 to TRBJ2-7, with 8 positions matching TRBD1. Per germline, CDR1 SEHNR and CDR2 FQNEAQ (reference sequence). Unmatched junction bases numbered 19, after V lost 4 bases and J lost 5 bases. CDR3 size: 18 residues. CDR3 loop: CASSSYYKAGTGSHEQYF. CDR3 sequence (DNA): TGTGCCAGCAGCTCGTACTACAAAGCCGGGACAGGCAGTCACGAGCAGTACTTC.

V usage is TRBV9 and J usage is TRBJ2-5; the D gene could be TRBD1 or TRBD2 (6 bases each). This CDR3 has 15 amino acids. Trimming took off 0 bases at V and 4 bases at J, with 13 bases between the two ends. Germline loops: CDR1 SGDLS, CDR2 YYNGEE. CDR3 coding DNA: TGTGCCAGCAGCGTAGTCGGGAGAGGGGGAGAGACCCAGTACTTC. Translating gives CASSVVGRGGETQYF.

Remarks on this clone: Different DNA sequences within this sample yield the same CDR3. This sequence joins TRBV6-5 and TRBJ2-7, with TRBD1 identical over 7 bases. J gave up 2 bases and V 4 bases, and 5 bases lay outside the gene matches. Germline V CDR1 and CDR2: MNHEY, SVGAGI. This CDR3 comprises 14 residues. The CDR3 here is CASSSTGLPYEQYF. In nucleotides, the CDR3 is TGTGCCAGCAGTTCGACAGGGTTACCCTACGAGCAGTACTTC.